This T cell receptor (beta chain) emerged from a study of molecular identifiers for immune sequencing clone quantification (dated by TCRdb to the late 2010s). Notes on the research overall: For a replicate experiment, the RNA from either about 20,000 or 100,000 naive CD8 T cells was divided into five aliquots, and four of those aliquots went on to sequencing. CD8 T cells were used in a methods study to benchmark molecular-identifier clustering-based TCR repertoire sequencing (MIDCIRS) and TCR RNA copy counting.

The full study reports these points: Modeling estimated about three recovered TCR RNA copies per cell, compared with about ten by digital PCR, which implies roughly 29% capture efficiency. Even against a background of some 920,000 naive CD8 T cells, spiked-in Jurkat TCR RNA amounting to a single cell's worth was reported to be detectable. Highly expanded clone sizes could be underestimated if identical TCR molecules share a barcode. Spiked-in Jurkat TCR RNA (about ten copies' worth), which is not part of the donor repertoire, was contained in the naive libraries. In CMV-specific effector cells, clones with more than 20 RNA copies contained over 97% of molecules, whereas in naive cells such clones contained under 1% of molecules. When barcode sub-clustering was not used, chimeric consensus sequences inflated TCR diversity, with chimeras reaching as high as 47%.

The library relied on PCR. The data were produced on a NextSeq 500. Preparation of bulk TCR libraries followed a previously described approach, with the TCR primers listed in Table S5. Purification of total RNA was performed with the Qiagen AllPrep DNA/RNA kit. Before any analysis, reads coming from multiple sequencing runs of the same library were combined into one pool. The paper's processing steps were these. Only reads with exact TCR constant sequence were kept, trimmed to 150 nt, and grouped by their 12-nt molecular barcodes. Within each barcode group, reads were sub-clustered at a 15% Levenshtein threshold, and quality-weighted consensus sequences were built per RNA molecule. Non-functional sequences were discarded, and so were lower-count sequences lying one edit away from another sequence. Based on fitting two negative binomial distributions, any barcode sub-cluster with under 20% of the maximum read count was discarded. TCRdb took the public reads, trimmed them with fastp at Q25, ran MiXCR for clone calling and kept in-frame beta chains. All rows with the same CDR3 protein become a single entry with the most common DNA and genes. Here the V and J calls rest on TCRdb's processing, not on the authors' analysis. The sample table contains approximately 590,000 distinct CDR3 sequences; only one count was recorded for around 25% of them. 0.78% of the sample is taken by the ten largest.

Libraries of naive CD8 T cells were built from anywhere between roughly 18,000 and 1,000,000 sorted cells, with 10%, 30% or 50% of the purified RNA used. On a BD FACSAria II, naive CD8 T cells were FACS-sorted as CD8+CD4-CCR7+CD45RA+ and collected into RLT Plus buffer. To test detection sensitivity, Jurkat RNA equivalent to approximately nine TCR copies was spiked into samples of about 19,000-1,000,000 naive CD8 T cells. CD8 T cells were enriched with RosetteSep CD8+ T Cell Enrichment Cocktail and Ficoll-Paque, followed by ACK red cell lysis. This clonotype was detected ten times or more. Its antigen is still unknown. Nothing much larger sits one base from this clone, and base qualities are not available. This TCR came from a human donor in good health. Some libraries in this study had Jurkat cell RNA spiked in. The sequenced sample was naive CD8+ T cells from blood, with Jurkat cell RNA spiked in. Taken with the paper, the label for cell subset or site translates to: FACS-sorted CD8+CD4-CCR7+CD45RA+ naive T cells.

The CDR3 has the sequence CASSQTLAVTYNEQFF. The DNA sequence is TGTGCCAGCAGCCAAACGCTAGCGGTGACCTACAATGAGCAGTTCTTC. Recombination linked TRBV7-3 to TRBJ2-1, with 7 central nucleotides matching TRBD2. From the germline V gene, CDR1 is SGHTA and CDR2 is FQGTGA. From its cysteine to its phenylalanine, the CDR3 spans 16 amino acids. This entry keeps only the CDR3 DNA: 48 bases, framed from base 1. V is pruned by 5 bases and J by 2 bases, leaving 9 bases of the junction without a gene match.